This T cell receptor beta chain is from a study of cytomegalovirus exposure and HLA in healthy donors. The PCR had 60 Vbeta and 13 Jbeta primers. Sequencing used immunoSEQ multiplex PCR; TCRdb keeps in-frame clones, though not all of them. The sample includes some 130,000 clones, about 85% seen only once; the top ten take 6.7%. The CDR3 has 14 amino acids. The germline V gene has CDR1 LNHDA and CDR2 SQIVND (reference sequence). Sequences were obtained from PBMCs. The sequence was obtained from a woman aged 25 to 39 in good health and CMV-seropositive. The chain has TRBV19 and TRBJ2-5; 8 bases map to TRBD1. The closer fit of TRBJ2-7 to the DNA end suggests the J call may be wrong. In DNA form, the CDR3 reads TGTGCCAGTAGTCTTCAGGGGGCTGGTTACGAGCAGTACTTC. Encoded protein: CASSLQGAGYEQYF.